The 28 T cell receptor beta chains listed next were all sequenced from one sample in a study of liver allograft versus peripheral blood T cells. Study overall: The study compared liver allograft T cell receptor repertoires against peripheral blood repertoires of liver transplant recipients.

Using its own MiXCR run on the reads, TCRdb lists one record per CDR3 protein. The data show thousands of distinct CDR3 sequences, with 16% seen just once and around 1.9% held by the top ten. All receptors derive from a human patient who had a liver transplant. The graft donor may account for some of the T cells.

This clonotype is judged medium-sized. The genes are TRBV12-3 or TRBV12-4 and TRBJ1-5, with 8 bases matching TRBD1. After removal of 3 bases from V and 6 bases from J, the junction contained 4 bases not matched to a gene. The CDR3 loop spans 14 amino acids. The CDR3 DNA sequence: TGTGCCAGCAGTTTGGGCAGGGGGCTTCAGCCCCAGCATTTT. It encodes CASSLGRGLQPQHF.

This clonotype was observed a handful of times. The gene calls are TRBV5-1 and TRBJ1-2; 8 bases map to TRBD1. Per the germline V gene, CDR1 is SGHRS and CDR2 is YFSETQ. V was clipped by 5 bases and J by 5 bases; unmatched bases: 11. The length of the CDR3 is 15 residues. CDR3: CASSPTGDGSYGYTF. The CDR3 nucleotides read TGCGCCAGCAGTCCGACAGGGGACGGATCGTATGGCTACACCTTC.

In its sample, this clonotype was seen many times. The chain joins TRBV12-5 to TRBJ1-6; 7 bases fit TRBD1. The V gene's germline CDR1 is LGHNT and CDR2 FRNRAP. There are 18 residues in the CDR3. V lost 4 bases to trimming and J lost 3 bases; unmatched junction nucleotides: 12. Written as DNA, the CDR3 is TGTGCTAGTGGTTCAATCCCCCCGGGACAGAGCTATAATTCACCCCTCCACTTT. This encodes CASGSIPPGQSYNSPLHF.

This rearrangement joins TRBV5-6 to TRBJ1-1; D may be TRBD1 (5 bases). Germline V gives CDR1 SGHDT, CDR2 YYEEEE. The CDR3 consists of 14 residues. V lost 3 bases, J lost 7 bases, and 16 bases lay in between. The DNA of the CDR3 is TGTGCCAGCAGCTACTATAGCAGGGAGGTTGAAGCTTTCTTT. Translated, it gives CASSYYSREVEAFF. The full variable domain, rest sourced from reference TRBV5-6 and TRBJ1-1, is DAGVTQSPTHLIKTRGQQVTLRCSPKSGHDTVSWYQQALGQGPQFIFQYYEEEERQRGNFPDRFSGHQFPNYSSELNVNALLLGDSALYLCASSYYSREVEAFFGQGTRLTVV.

This clonotype was seen many times. The CDR3 DNA reads TGTGCCAGCAGCGCCGGGACTAGCGGGCTATACAATGAGCAGTTCTTC. Protein product: CASSAGTSGLYNEQFF. The rearrangement joins TRBV7-9 to TRBJ2-1; TRBD2 matches 12 bases. Germline V gives CDR1 SEHNR, CDR2 FQNEAQ (reference sequence). The CDR3 extends over 16 amino acids. V trimming: 5 bases; J trimming: 4 bases; junction bases outside the gene matches: 6.

This clonotype is termed medium-sized. The DNA for the CDR3 is TGTGCCAGTAGTATGGACGGGCGGCGACACACCATATATTTT. This sequence encodes CASSMDGRRHTIYF. V usage is TRBV19 and J usage is TRBJ1-3, with D uncertain. Trimming took 3 bases from V and 8 from J, leaving 14 bases between them. The CDR3 runs to 14 residues. The germline CDR1 and CDR2 sequences are LNHDA and SQIVND (reference sequence).

By share, this clonotype counts as medium-sized. This chain links TRBV29-1 with TRBJ1-1; possibly TRBD1 for D (5 bases). Germline CDR1 is SQVTM and CDR2 is ANQGSEA. This CDR3 is built from 13 residues. Trimming cost V 4 bases and J 0 bases, with 9 bases left between them. The CDR3 bases are TGCAGCGTTGGGGGCAGCATGAACACTGAAGCTTTCTTT. Its translation: CSVGGSMNTEAFF.

This clonotype is medium-sized (0.01 to 0.1%) within its sample. The chain combines TRBV20-1 with TRBJ1-4, with a tentative D call TRBD1 (6 bases). The CDR3 length is 17 residues. Germline CDR1 reads DFQATT; CDR2 reads SNEGSKA (reference sequence). Trimming removed 3 bases from V and 8 bases from J, with 25 bases in between. In nucleotides, the CDR3 is TGCAGTGCTAGGCTAGGTGCAGGGGACCCTCTTGGAGAAAAACTGTTTTTT. Its translation is CSARLGAGDPLGEKLFF.

This clonotype is labeled medium-sized. The gene calls are TRBV6-2 or TRBV6-3 and TRBJ1-2; D is unresolved. The CDR3 loop spans 14 amino acids. Germline values: CDR1 MNHEY, CDR2 SVGEGT. V was trimmed by 3 bases and J by 4 bases, leaving 12 bases between them. The CDR3 DNA follows: TGTGCCAGCAGTTATCCCGGACTGATCTATGGCTACACCTTC. Protein: CASSYPGLIYGYTF.

By its share, this clonotype is medium-sized. This sequence joins TRBV18 and TRBJ1-1; D not resolved. Between the trimmed V and J ends, which lost 5 bases and 1 base, there was a span of 11 bases. In germline, CDR1 is KGHSH, CDR2 LQKENI. The CDR3 is made up of 14 amino acids. This CDR3 reads CASSSDGGNTEAFF. The CDR3 region has the DNA TGTGCCAGCTCATCCGACGGAGGGAACACTGAAGCTTTCTTT.

The CDR3 bases are TGTGCCAGCAGTTTCGGGGGAGGGGAGTTTTACGAGCAGTACTTC. As protein: CASSFGGGEFYEQYF. This rearrangement joins TRBV12-3 or TRBV12-4 to TRBJ2-7; TRBD2 agrees at 7 bases. V was clipped by 3 bases and J by 4 bases; unmatched bases: 9. The CDR3 covers 15 residues.

This clonotype turned up a few times. CDR3 DNA sequence: TGCAGTGCTAGAGATTATGGGGACAGCCGGGGGAACACTGAAGCTTTCTTT. Translation gives CSARDYGDSRGNTEAFF. The chain joins TRBV20-1 to TRBJ1-1, with TRBD1 matching 7 bases. V was pared by 0 bases and J by 1 base, with 11 bases of the junction left unmatched. The CDR3 consists of 17 residues. The germline V gene has CDR1 DFQATT and CDR2 SNEGSKA (reference sequence).

This clonotype was observed many times. CDR3 in amino acids: CASSIDRRRAFF. CDR3 sequence (DNA): TGTGCCAGTAGTATAGACAGGAGGCGAGCTTTCTTT. The V call is TRBV19, the J call TRBJ1-1; no reliable D call. This CDR3 spans 12 amino acids. Germline-derived CDR1 and CDR2 are LNHDA and SQIVND (reference sequence). Trimming took off 0 bases at V and 10 bases at J, with 9 bases between the two ends.

This clonotype has a count of ten or more. The rearrangement links TRBV12-3 or TRBV12-4 to TRBJ1-2; TRBD1 might be the D (6 bases). Trimming removed 5 bases from V and 2 bases from J, with 6 bases in between. CDR3 length equals 12 residues. CDR3: CASSGQNYGYTF. CDR3 DNA: TGTGCCAGCAGTGGACAGAACTATGGCTACACCTTC.

This clonotype was observed a few times. The genes are TRBV11-2 and TRBJ2-3; weak D call: TRBD2 (5 bases). Germline CDR1 SGHAT, CDR2 FQNNGV. Trimming took 5 bases from V and 7 from J, leaving 13 bases between them. The length of the CDR3 is 13 residues. Here the CDR3 reads CASSQEVDNTQYF. The CDR3 DNA is TGTGCCAGCAGCCAGGAGGTTGATAATACGCAGTATTTT.

The V call is TRBV25-1, the J call TRBJ2-3; D remains unclear. Germline assignment: CDR1 MGHDK and CDR2 SYGVNS. Between the trimmed V and J ends, which lost 5 bases and 5 bases, there was a span of 20 bases. This CDR3 has 16 residues. CDR3: CASSSLYQSWGDTQYF. The CDR3 coding sequence is TGTGCCAGCAGTTCACTCTACCAATCCTGGGGAGATACGCAGTATTTT.

Regarding this clonotype: This may be a read error, as it is one base from a much larger clone. The chain recombines TRBV6-6 with TRBJ1-3, with no clear D. The CDR3 covers 12 residues. The germline CDR1 and CDR2 sequences are MNHNY and SVGAGI (reference sequence). V lost 4 bases and J lost 4, with 5 bases in between. The CDR3 loop reads CASSSLGNTIYF. The DNA of the CDR3 is TGTGCCAGCAGTTCGCTGGGAAACACCATATATTTT.

This clonotype is labeled medium-sized. The chain is built from TRBV15 and TRBJ1-3; no firm D call. Trimming cost V 3 bases and J 7 bases, with 10 bases left between them. The CDR3 is 13 amino acids. In germline, CDR1 is LNHNV, CDR2 YYDKDF (reference sequence). The CDR3 spells CATSRGNSNTIYF. In DNA, the CDR3 is TGTGCCACCAGCAGGGGGAATTCGAACACCATATATTTT. Full variable domain (missing parts from reference TRBV15 and TRBJ1-3): DAMVIQNPRYQVTQFGKPVTLSCSQTLNHNVMYWYQQKSSQAPKLLFHYYDKDFNNEADTPDNFQSRRPNTSFCFLDIRSPGLGDTAMYLCATSRGNSNTIYFGEGSWLTVV.

Judged by abundance, this clonotype is medium-sized (0.01 to 0.1%). The V and J genes are TRBV29-1 and TRBJ1-1; 7 bases line up with TRBD1. Germline assignment: CDR1 SQVTM and CDR2 ANQGSEA. J gave up 0 bases and V 5 bases, and 3 bases lay outside the gene matches. The CDR3 sequence is 13 residues long. This CDR3 is CSVRGRLNTEAFF. DNA of the CDR3: TGCAGCGTTAGGGGGCGATTGAACACTGAAGCTTTCTTT.

This clonotype counts as medium-sized. The chain carries TRBV7-9 and TRBJ1-2; possible D gene TRBD1, 6 bases. Germline assignment: CDR1 SEHNR and CDR2 FQNEAQ (reference sequence). The CDR3 length is 14 residues. The V end lost 5 bases, the J end lost 4 bases, and 14 bases lay between the germline ends. This CDR3 is CASSPKGVLYGYTF. The CDR3 nucleotides read TGTGCCAGCAGCCCCAAGGGGGTGCTCTATGGCTACACCTTC. The full variable domain, its missing parts supplied by reference TRBV7-9 and TRBJ1-2, is DTGVSQNPRHKITKRGQNVTFRCDPISEHNRLYWYRQTLGQGPEFLTYFQNEAQLEKSRLLSDRFSAERPKGSFSTLEIQRTEQGDSAMYLCASSPKGVLYGYTFGSGTRLTVV.

This clonotype is classed as medium-sized. This chain connects TRBV6-1 to TRBJ1-5; D not certain. In germline, CDR1 is MNHNS, CDR2 SASEGT. This CDR3 region has 17 residues. Deletions cut 3 bases from V and 2 bases from J, with 17 bases between. CDR3 protein: CASSEESRMFGNQPQHF. The CDR3 DNA reads TGTGCCAGCAGTGAGGAGAGCAGGATGTTTGGCAATCAGCCCCAGCATTTT.

This clonotype was recorded at least ten times. V gene TRBV20-1 combines with J gene TRBJ2-2, with unresolved D. This CDR3 contains 14 residues. Germline CDR1 is DFQATT and CDR2 is SNEGSKA (reference sequence). V was trimmed by 3 bases and J by 0 bases, leaving 8 bases between them. The CDR3 region has the DNA TGCAGTGCTAGGGCACGGCCGAACACCGGGGAGCTGTTTTTT. Encoded protein: CSARARPNTGELFF.

By sample share, this clonotype is medium-sized. The genes are TRBV9 and TRBJ1-4, with D possibly matching TRBD1 (6 bases). There are 15 residues in the CDR3. The germline V gene has CDR1 SGDLS and CDR2 YYNGEE. Trimming pared 0 bases from V and 7 bases from J, leaving 13 bases between. The CDR3 DNA follows: TGTGCCAGCAGCGTAGCCCCAGGGGAGAGTGAAAAACTGTTTTTT. Translation gives CASSVAPGESEKLFF.

Relative to its sample, this clonotype is medium-sized. The chain employs TRBV6-5 and TRBJ1-3, with TRBD1 matching 9 bases. Germline V gene lookup returns CDR1 MNHEY and CDR2 SVGAGI. With V trimmed by 4 bases and J by 3 bases, 4 bases remained unmatched. The CDR3 totals 15 residues. CDR3 region: CASSSPDRGGNTIYF. The CDR3 DNA reads as TGTGCCAGCAGTTCTCCGGACAGGGGTGGAAACACCATATATTTT.

This clonotype is medium-sized (0.01 to 0.1%) by share. The rearrangement links TRBV19 to TRBJ1-1; D may be TRBD1 (5 bases). This CDR3 has 16 residues. The V end was cut by 0 bases, the J end by 3 bases, with 14 bases between. In germline, CDR1 is LNHDA, CDR2 SQIVND (reference sequence). The CDR3, as DNA: TGTGCCAGTAGTATAGAGGGGCGTACCCCTTACACTGAAGCTTTCTTT. Its protein product is CASSIEGRTPYTEAFF.

This clonotype is medium-sized (0.01 to 0.1%). The rearrangement links TRBV7-2 to TRBJ1-5, with 7 bases lining up with TRBD1. From germline, CDR1 is SGHTA and CDR2 FQGNSA. The V and J ends lost 5 bases and 4 bases, in that order; junction bases with no gene match: 8. The CDR3 totals 15 residues. CDR3 sequence: CASSLLGTENQPQHF. As DNA, the CDR3 is TGTGCCAGCAGCCTTTTGGGGACAGAGAATCAGCCCCAGCATTTT. Based on the CDR3 plus reference TRBV7-2 and TRBJ1-5, the full variable domain is GAGVSQSPSNKVTEKGKDVELRCDPISGHTALYWYRQSLGQGLEFLIYFQGNSAPDKSGLPSDRFSAERTGGSVSTLTIQRTQQEDSAVYLCASSLLGTENQPQHFGDGTRLSIL.

This clonotype has at least ten counts. The chain links TRBV27 to TRBJ1-5; D uncertain. V lost 6 bases and J 0 bases, leaving 12 bases between the germline ends. CDR3 length: 15 residues. Germline lookup yields CDR1 MNHEY and CDR2 SMNVEV (reference sequence). The CDR3, as DNA: TGTGCCAGCAGGCCTTACCGAGGTAGCAATCAGCCCCAGCATTTT. It encodes CASRPYRGSNQPQHF.

This clonotype was observed a few times. The chain has TRBV7-9 and TRBJ1-2, with D possibly being TRBD1 (5 bases). Germline V gene lookup returns CDR1 SEHNR and CDR2 FQNEAQ (reference sequence). Trimming pared 0 bases from V and 10 bases from J, leaving 9 bases between. CDR3 length: 12 amino acids. The CDR3 loop is CASSLAFRDYTF. Written as DNA, the CDR3 is TGTGCCAGCAGCTTAGCGTTCAGGGACTACACCTTC. Full variable domain (remainder filled in from reference TRBV7-9 and TRBJ1-2): DTGVSQNPRHKITKRGQNVTFRCDPISEHNRLYWYRQTLGQGPEFLTYFQNEAQLEKSRLLSDRFSAERPKGSFSTLEIQRTEQGDSAMYLCASSLAFRDYTFGSGTRLTVV.